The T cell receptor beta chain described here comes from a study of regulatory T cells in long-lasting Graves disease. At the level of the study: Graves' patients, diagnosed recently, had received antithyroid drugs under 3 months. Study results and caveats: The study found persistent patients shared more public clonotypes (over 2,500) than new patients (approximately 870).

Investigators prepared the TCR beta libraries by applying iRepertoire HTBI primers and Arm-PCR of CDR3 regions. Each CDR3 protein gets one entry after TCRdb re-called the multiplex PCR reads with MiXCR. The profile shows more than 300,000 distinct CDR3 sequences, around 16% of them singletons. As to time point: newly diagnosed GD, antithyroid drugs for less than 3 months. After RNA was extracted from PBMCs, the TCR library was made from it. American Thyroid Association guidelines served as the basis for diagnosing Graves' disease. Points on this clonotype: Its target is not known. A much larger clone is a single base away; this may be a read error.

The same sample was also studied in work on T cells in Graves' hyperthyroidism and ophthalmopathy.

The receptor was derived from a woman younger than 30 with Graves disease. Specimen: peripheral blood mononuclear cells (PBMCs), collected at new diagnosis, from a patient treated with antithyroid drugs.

CDR3 residues: CASSRGTVVTDTQYF. The CDR3 DNA reads as TGTGCCAGCAGTCGAGGGACGGTAGTCACAGATACGCAGTATTTT. This chain links TRBV27 with TRBJ2-3; D may correspond to TRBD1 or TRBD2 (5 bases each). V was pared by 5 bases and J by 2 bases, with 14 bases between. The CDR3 has 15 residues. Per the germline V gene, CDR1 is MNHEY and CDR2 is SMNVEV (reference sequence).